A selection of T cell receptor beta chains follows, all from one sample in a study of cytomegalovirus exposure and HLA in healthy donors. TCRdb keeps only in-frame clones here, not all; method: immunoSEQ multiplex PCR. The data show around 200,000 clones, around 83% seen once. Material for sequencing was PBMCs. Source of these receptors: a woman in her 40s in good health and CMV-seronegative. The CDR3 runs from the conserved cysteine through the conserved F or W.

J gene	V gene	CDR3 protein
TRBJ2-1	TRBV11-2	CASSLEGLAGGEQFF
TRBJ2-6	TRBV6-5	CASRASGANVLTF
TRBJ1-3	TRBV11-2	CASSPTMQGRSTIYF
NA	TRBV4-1	CASSQDFHYEQYF
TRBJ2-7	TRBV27	CASSLDRYYEQYF
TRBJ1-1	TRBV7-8	CASSLAPTAISTEAFF
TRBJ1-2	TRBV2	CASSTGEIGGYTF
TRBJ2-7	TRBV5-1	CASSITQGYEQYF
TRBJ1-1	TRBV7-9	CASSSRDRGAEAFF
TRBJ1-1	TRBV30	CAWSKQGAFSVTEAFF
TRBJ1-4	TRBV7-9	CSSSLDRGGLFF
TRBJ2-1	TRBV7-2	CASSPTSMQFF
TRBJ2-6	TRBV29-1	CSVEDPEGSGANVLTF
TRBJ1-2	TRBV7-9	CASSASRDRDGYTF
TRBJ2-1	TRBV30	CACDLWNEQFF
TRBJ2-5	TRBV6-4	CASSGSRMSDQETQYF
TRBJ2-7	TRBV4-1	CASSQLGLPGTGDNEQYF
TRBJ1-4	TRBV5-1	CASSIGVVSNEKLFF
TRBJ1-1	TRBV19	CASSSGPQGMVNTEAFF
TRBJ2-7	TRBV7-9	CASSSRQGGSYEQYF
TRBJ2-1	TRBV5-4	CASSFGSGRGEQFF
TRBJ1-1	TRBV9	CASSAWGTGSGTEAFF
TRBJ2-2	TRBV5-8	CASSLAGQGAFTGELFF
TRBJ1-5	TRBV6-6	CASSNREGYSNQPQHF
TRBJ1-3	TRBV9	CASSKDRGNTIYF
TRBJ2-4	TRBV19	CASSRRDGGNIQYF
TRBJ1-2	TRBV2	CASTRQGRADYGYTF
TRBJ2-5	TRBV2	CASKPQGLQQETQYF
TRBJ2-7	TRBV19	CATNPGGVSEQYF
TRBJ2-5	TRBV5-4	CASSLSTGIQYF
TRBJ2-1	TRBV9	CASSPPGSNNEQFF
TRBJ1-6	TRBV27	CASTDRGSPLHF
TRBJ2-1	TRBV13	CASSLVLFGGTGSPNEQFF
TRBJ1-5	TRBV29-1	CSVGQGRDQPQHF
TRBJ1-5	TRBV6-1	CASSESAENNQPQHF
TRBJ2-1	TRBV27	CASSLGTMVREQFF
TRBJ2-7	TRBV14	CASSQASGSYEQYF
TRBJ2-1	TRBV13	CASSSRLAQEYNEQFF
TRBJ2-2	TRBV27	CASSFKGQGLDGELFF
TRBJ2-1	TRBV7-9	CASSLSGGGDEQFF
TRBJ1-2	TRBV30	CAWSSGAYGYTF
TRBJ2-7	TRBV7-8	CASSFGQGLGYEQYF
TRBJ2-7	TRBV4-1	CASSQYSGREYEQYF
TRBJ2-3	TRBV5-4	CASRHRDSFTDTQYF
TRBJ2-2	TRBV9	CASSVAGGELFF
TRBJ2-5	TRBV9	CASSPGTSAYETQYF
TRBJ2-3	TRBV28	CASSLGRGSTDTQYF
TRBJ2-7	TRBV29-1	CSVGRGKAYEQYF
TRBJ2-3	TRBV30	CAWSPGTGGPDTQYF